A single sample gave rise to the 15 T cell receptor beta chains below, sequenced in a study of cytomegalovirus exposure and HLA in healthy donors. The PCR had 60 Vbeta and 13 Jbeta primers. Method: immunoSEQ multiplex PCR; TCRdb's copy keeps in-frame clones and lacks some. The repertoire table contains approximately 75,000 clones. Material: PBMCs. These receptors were collected from a boy under 18 in good health and CMV-seronegative.

The chain combines TRBV7-3 with TRBJ1-3; D unresolved. Trimming removed 3 bases at V and 2 bases at J, with 11 bases between. There are 15 residues in the CDR3. Germline-derived CDR1 and CDR2 are SGHTA and FQGTGA. In DNA, the CDR3 is TGTGCCAGCAGCTTCCGTGGAGGAGCTGGAAACACCATATATTTT. Its protein is CASSFRGGAGNTIYF. Variable domain in full (rest from reference TRBV7-3 and TRBJ1-3): GAGVSQTPSNKVTEKGKYVELRCDPISGHTALYWYRQSLGQGPEFLIYFQGTGAADDSGLPNDRFFAVRPEGSVSTLKIQRTERGDSAVYLCASSFRGGAGNTIYFGEGSWLTVV.

The chain uses TRBV7-6 and TRBJ1-1; D uncertain. This CDR3 has 13 amino acids. Germline V gene lookup returns CDR1 SGHVS and CDR2 FNYEAQ. V lost 1 base and J 4 bases, leaving 7 bases between the germline ends. The CDR3 sequence: CASSLDGVTEAFF. The DNA of the CDR3 is TGTGCCAGCAGCTTAGATGGAGTCACTGAAGCTTTCTTT.

The V gene is TRBV4-3, the J gene TRBJ1-5; no clear D gene. With 0 bases removed from V and 11 bases from J, the gap between germline ends came to 23 bases. The germline CDR1 and CDR2 sequences are LGHNA and YSLEER. The CDR3 has 17 amino acids. The CDR3 DNA is TGCGCCAGCAGCCAAGATGCCCCCCCGGTTGGTCCCGAGGCCCAGCATTTT. Translation gives CASSQDAPPVGPEAQHF.

The CDR3 protein is CASSLGTDNQPQHF. The DNA for the CDR3 is TGCGCCAGCAGCTTGGGGACAGACAATCAGCCCCAGCATTTT. This rearrangement joins TRBV5-1 to TRBJ1-5, with a tentative D call TRBD1 (6 bases). From germline, CDR1 is SGHRS and CDR2 YFSETQ. The CDR3 is made up of 14 amino acids. Trimming cost V 0 bases and J 3 bases, with 7 bases left between them. Drawing the rest from reference TRBV5-1 and TRBJ1-5, the complete variable domain is KAGVTQTPRYLIKTRGQQVTLSCSPISGHRSVSWYQQTPGQGLQFLFEYFSETQRNKGNFPGRFSGRQFSNSRSEMNVSTLELGDSALYLCASSLGTDNQPQHFGDGTRLSIL.

The genes are TRBV30 and TRBJ2-4; 9 bases fit TRBD1. The CDR3 length is 15 residues. With 5 bases clipped from V and 0 bases from J, the junction kept 5 bases outside the gene matches. Germline loops: CDR1 GTSNPN, CDR2 SVGIG (reference sequence). The DNA of the CDR3 is TGTGCCTGGGGATACAGGGGGCTAGCCAAAAACATTCAGTACTTC. This translates into CAWGYRGLAKNIQYF.

The chain carries TRBV5-4 and TRBJ2-7, with TRBD2 matching 11 bases. The V and J ends lost 4 bases and 0 bases, in that order; junction bases with no gene match: 6. This CDR3 contains 16 residues. Germline V gives CDR1 SGHNT, CDR2 YYREEE (reference sequence). The CDR3 loop is CASSPGGLAASYEQYF. As DNA, the CDR3 is TGTGCCAGCAGCCCGGGGGGACTAGCGGCCTCCTACGAGCAGTACTTC.

This chain uses TRBV5-4 with TRBJ2-7, with 10 bases fitting TRBD2. The CDR3 is made up of 17 amino acids. Per germline, CDR1 SGHNT and CDR2 YYREEE (reference sequence). Germline trimming cut 3 bases from V and 2 bases from J; bases unmatched to any gene: 11. The CDR3 loop is CASSSTKLAGLAYEQYF. CDR3 bases: TGTGCCAGCAGCTCCACCAAACTAGCGGGACTAGCCTACGAGCAGTACTTC. The full variable domain, with the rest looked up from reference TRBV5-4 and TRBJ2-7, is ETGVTQSPTHLIKTRGQQVTLRCSSQSGHNTVSWYQQALGQGPQFIFQYYREEENGRGNFPPRFSGLQFPNYSSELNVNALELDDSALYLCASSSTKLAGLAYEQYFGPGTRLTVT.

J is TRBJ2-1 and V is TRBV7-9, with D unclear. The germline CDR1 and CDR2 sequences are SEHNR and FQNEAQ (reference sequence). The germline V and J ends were trimmed by 1 base and 10 bases, with 8 bases remaining between them. The CDR3 consists of 12 residues. CDR3 sequence: CASSLVLQEQFF. CDR3 DNA: TGTGCCAGCAGCTTAGTTTTGCAGGAGCAGTTCTTC. Together with reference TRBV7-9 and TRBJ2-1, the CDR3 gives the full variable domain: DTGVSQNPRHKITKRGQNVTFRCDPISEHNRLYWYRQTLGQGPEFLTYFQNEAQLEKSRLLSDRFSAERPKGSFSTLEIQRTEQGDSAMYLCASSLVLQEQFFGPGTRLTVL.

The chain carries TRBV6-6 and TRBJ1-2, with TRBD1 matching over 10 bases. J was trimmed by 8 bases and V by 4 bases; bases with no gene match: 10. The germline V gene has CDR1 MNHNY and CDR2 SVGAGI (reference sequence). The CDR3 runs 15 residues. The CDR3 nucleotides are TGTGCCAGCAGTTTTTCCCTCGGGACAGGGGACGGCTACACCTTC. As protein: CASSFSLGTGDGYTF.

CDR3: CASSQLDSSPSYEQYF. In nucleotides, the CDR3 is TGTGCCAGCTCACAATTAGACAGTTCCCCATCCTACGAGCAGTACTTC. The chain recombines TRBV18 with TRBJ2-7; a possible D gene is TRBD1 (5 bases). Germline-derived CDR1 and CDR2 are KGHSH and LQKENI. With 4 bases removed from V and 1 base from J, the gap between germline ends came to 17 bases. The length of the CDR3 is 16 residues.

The V gene is TRBV27, the J gene TRBJ1-5; D remains ambiguous. The CDR3 has 13 amino acids. Trimming pared 4 bases from V and 7 bases from J, leaving 11 bases between. Germline V lookup: CDR1 MNHEY, CDR2 SMNVEV (reference sequence). CDR3 coding DNA: TGTGCCAGCAGTTCCCGCCCAGAACAGCCCCAGCATTTT. Its protein product is CASSSRPEQPQHF.

The genes are TRBV25-1 and TRBJ1-2; TRBD1 is a possible D gene (5 bases). V gave up 1 base and J gave up 8 bases, with 23 bases separating them. CDR1 is MGHDK and CDR2 is SYGVNS in the germline V gene. The CDR3 totals 17 residues. This CDR3 is CASSESPGAGRTVGYTF. As DNA, the CDR3 is TGTGCCAGCAGTGAATCCCCTGGGGCAGGGAGGACTGTAGGCTACACCTTC.

As concerns this clone: The junction departs from germline at one end; a sequencing error may be responsible. This sample also contains other DNA sequences that code for the same CDR3. The CDR3 nucleotides are TGCGCCAGCACCTTGGACACACAAGAGACCCAGTACTTC. It codes for CASTLDTQETQYF. The chain couples TRBV5-1 to TRBJ2-5; D might be TRBD1 (5 bases). The CDR3 spans 13 residues. The V gene's germline CDR1 is SGHRS and CDR2 YFSETQ.

The rearrangement links TRBV11-2 to TRBJ1-1, with 8 bases aligning to TRBD1. The germline V gene encodes CDR1 SGHAT and CDR2 FQNNGV. This CDR3 has 15 residues. The junction had 5 bases not matched to a gene; V was cut back by 4 bases and J by 1 base. The CDR3 nucleotides are TGTGCCAGCAGCTCCCAGGGGGCACCGAACACTGAAGCTTTCTTT. It codes for CASSSQGAPNTEAFF. The full variable domain, with the rest looked up from reference TRBV11-2 and TRBJ1-1, is EAGVAQSPRYKIIEKRQSVAFWCNPISGHATLYWYQQILGQGPKLLIQFQNNGVVDDSQLPKDRFSAERLKGVDSTLKIQPAKLEDSAVYLCASSSQGAPNTEAFFGQGTRLTVV.

The chain recombines TRBV10-3 with TRBJ1-1; tentative D call: TRBD1 (6 bases). CDR1 ENHRY and CDR2 SYGVKD come from the germline V gene. This CDR3 has 12 residues. V lost 6 bases and J 4 bases, leaving 9 bases between the germline ends. For the CDR3, the DNA is TGTGCCATCAGAACAGGGAGCACTGAAGCTTTCTTT. Its protein product is CAIRTGSTEAFF.